What follows describes a single T cell receptor (beta chain). This sample is part of a study of T cell repertoires in cytomegalovirus infection. One entry per CDR3 protein results from TCRdb running MiXCR on the reads. The sample lists fewer than 700,000 distinct CDR3 sequences, 20% to 30% occurring once. Germline V CDR1 and CDR2: SEHNR, FQNEAQ (reference sequence). V lost 4 bases, J lost 5 bases, and 14 bases lay in between. The CDR3 length is 14 residues. The material sequenced was CD8+ T cells from PBMCs. V usage is TRBV7-9 and J usage is TRBJ2-5, with D possibly matching TRBD2 (6 bases). This TCR was recovered from a human donor in good health (CMV status not recorded). Some clones in this sample may be carry-over from other donors' samples. The CDR3 nucleotides are TGTGCCAGCAGCTGGGACTCCGTTGGGGAGACCCAGTACTTC. It codes for CASSWDSVGETQYF.